The 32 T cell receptor beta chains below come from one sample, sequenced in a study of blood T cell repertoires in COVID-19. Sequencing used immunoSEQ multiplex PCR; TCRdb keeps in-frame clones, though not all of them. This repertoire shows roughly 230,000 clones, approximately 84% found once; its top ten account for about 4%. Sequences were obtained from peripheral blood. These receptors were obtained from a man aged 45-60 years with acute or convalescent COVID-19.

As regards this clone: Other nucleotide sequences from this sample produce the same CDR3. The chain uses TRBV5-1 and TRBJ2-7; 10 positions agree with TRBD2. Germline trimming cut 2 bases from V and 0 bases from J; bases unmatched to any gene: 2. Germline-derived CDR1 and CDR2 are SGHRS and YFSETQ. This CDR3 contains 15 residues. CDR3 in DNA: TGCGCCAGCAGCTTAGTAGCGGGAGGCTCCTACGAGCAGTACTTC. It is translated as CASSLVAGGSYEQYF. Looking up the rest from reference TRBV5-1 and TRBJ2-7 gives the full variable domain: KAGVTQTPRYLIKTRGQQVTLSCSPISGHRSVSWYQQTPGQGLQFLFEYFSETQRNKGNFPGRFSGRQFSNSRSEMNVSTLELGDSALYLCASSLVAGGSYEQYFGPGTRLTVT.

The chain couples TRBV19 to TRBJ1-3, with 10 bases that match TRBD1. The ends lost 5 bases at V and 5 bases at J; junction bases unmatched: 6. The length of the CDR3 is 15 residues. CDR1 and CDR2 (germline): LNHDA, SQIVND (reference sequence). CDR3 residues: CASSASDRGRNTIYF. CDR3 bases: TGTGCCAGTAGTGCCTCTGACAGGGGGCGAAACACCATATATTTT.

DNA of the CDR3: TGTGCCAGCAGCCCGGGAATCGGGACACCTCGGGGCCGTGATACGCAGTATTTT. It translates to CASSPGIGTPRGRDTQYF. This chain connects TRBV7-3 to TRBJ2-3; D might be TRBD1 (6 bases). The CDR3 extends over 18 amino acids. The V and J ends lost 5 bases and 6 bases respectively, with 27 bases between them. Germline CDR1 and CDR2: SGHTA and FQGTGA.

This clone has only a few counts. The chain combines TRBV6-6 with TRBJ1-3; no reliable D call. CDR1 is MNHNY, CDR2 SVGAGI, per germline (reference sequence). The CDR3 has 14 residues. V lost 1 base, J lost 0 bases, and 4 bases lay in between. CDR3 nucleotides: TGTGCCAGCAGTTACTTCGTCTCTGGAAACACCATATATTTT. Translated, it gives CASSYFVSGNTIYF.

The V call is TRBV6-5, the J call TRBJ2-2; D may be TRBD2 (5 bases). Germline V gene sequence: CDR1 MNHEY, CDR2 SVGAGI. The germline V and J ends were trimmed by 2 bases and 2 bases, with 6 bases remaining between them. The CDR3 consists of 14 residues. CDR3 protein: CASSYRGNTGELFF. CDR3 DNA sequence: TGTGCCAGCAGTTACCGGGGTAACACCGGGGAGCTGTTTTTT.

This clone was seen just once. This sequence joins TRBV7-2 and TRBJ2-1; D is possibly TRBD2 (5 bases). CDR3 length: 15 residues. Germline CDR1 reads SGHTA; CDR2 reads FQGNSA. The V end lost 4 bases, the J end lost 5 bases, and 15 bases lay between the germline ends. CDR3 protein: CASSSSGSGNNEQFF. CDR3 DNA: TGTGCCAGCAGCTCCTCCGGATCGGGGAACAATGAGCAGTTCTTC.

This chain uses TRBV6-5 with TRBJ1-2; the match to TRBD1 covers 8 bases. There are 12 residues in the CDR3. In germline, CDR1 is MNHEY, CDR2 SVGAGI. Trimming at V came to 7 bases and at J to 3 bases, leaving 1 base not matched to a gene. CDR3 amino acids: CASTTGDYGYTF. The CDR3 DNA is TGTGCCAGCACGACAGGGGACTATGGCTACACCTTC.

The chain carries TRBV5-1 and TRBJ1-3, with 9 bases that match TRBD1. The germline gives CDR1 SGHRS, CDR2 YFSETQ. Unmatched junction bases numbered 12, after V lost 4 bases and J lost 1 base. The CDR3 spans 18 residues. CDR3 protein: CASSHWGLGQGSGNTIYF. DNA for the CDR3: TGCGCCAGCAGCCACTGGGGTTTGGGACAGGGATCTGGAAACACCATATATTTT.

The CDR3 spells CASSQQVTETQYF. Written as DNA, the CDR3 is TGCGCCAGCAGCCAACAGGTTACGGAGACCCAGTACTTC. J is TRBJ2-5 and V is TRBV4-1, with D hard to call. Germline V lookup: CDR1 MGHRA, CDR2 YSYEKL. The CDR3 loop spans 13 amino acids. V was clipped by 2 bases and J by 5 bases, with 9 bases between them.

V is TRBV6-5 and J is TRBJ1-3, with D hard to call. This CDR3 contains 14 residues. V gave up 7 bases and J gave up 0 bases, with 10 bases separating them. Germline V gene sequence: CDR1 MNHEY, CDR2 SVGAGI. The CDR3 loop reads CASKYGDSGNTIYF. CDR3 bases: TGTGCCAGCAAGTACGGGGACTCTGGAAACACCATATATTTT.

Concerning this clone: Germline is not matched at one junction end, which may reflect a read error. The rearrangement uses TRBV19 and TRBJ2-7; tentatively, D is TRBD2 (5 bases). This CDR3 has 13 residues. Germline-derived CDR1 and CDR2 are LNHDA and SQIVND (reference sequence). Here the CDR3 DNA reads TGTGCCAGTAGCATAGGGAGCTCCTACGAGCAGTACTTC. This gives the protein CASSIGSSYEQYF.

The gene calls are TRBV18 and TRBJ2-7; 8 bases are shared with TRBD1. The CDR3 contains 15 residues. Germline V gives CDR1 KGHSH, CDR2 LQKENI. V shed 4 bases and J 2 bases; nucleotides not matched to a gene: 7. The CDR3 region is CASSRTGGTAYEQYF. The CDR3 region has the DNA TGTGCCAGCTCACGAACAGGGGGAACCGCCTACGAGCAGTACTTC.

Here the CDR3 reads CASSQSGVDYGYTF. In nucleotides, the CDR3 is TGTGCCAGCAGCCAAAGCGGGGTCGACTATGGCTACACCTTC. The V gene is TRBV3-1 (or the pseudogene TRBV3-2), the J gene TRBJ1-2; D is unresolved. This CDR3 has 14 residues. In germline, CDR1 is LGHDT, CDR2 YNNKEL (reference sequence). The germline V and J ends were trimmed by 2 bases and 3 bases, with 10 bases remaining between them.

The V and J genes are TRBV12-3 or TRBV12-4 and TRBJ2-7; D unresolved. The CDR3 covers 13 residues. The V gene lost 6 bases and the J gene lost 3 bases, with 12 bases spanning the gap. CDR3 coding DNA: TGTGCCAGCAGCCCTCCCCCCTACTACGAGCAGTACTTC. Translation gives CASSPPPYYEQYF.

The chain carries TRBV5-1 and TRBJ2-2, with 12 bases that match TRBD1. Germline CDR1 is SGHRS and CDR2 is YFSETQ. With 7 bases clipped from V and 4 bases from J, the junction kept 11 bases outside the gene matches. CDR3 length: 17 residues. The CDR3 DNA reads as TGCGCCAGCGGCATTGGGACAGGGGGCCAGAGCACCGGGGAGCTGTTTTTT. As protein: CASGIGTGGQSTGELFF. Using reference TRBV5-1 and TRBJ2-2 for the parts outside the CDR3, the full variable domain is KAGVTQTPRYLIKTRGQQVTLSCSPISGHRSVSWYQQTPGQGLQFLFEYFSETQRNKGNFPGRFSGRQFSNSRSEMNVSTLELGDSALYLCASGIGTGGQSTGELFFGEGSRLTVL.

This rearrangement joins TRBV2 to TRBJ1-5, with 8 bases aligning to TRBD1. Germline trimming cut 5 bases from V and 6 bases from J; bases unmatched to any gene: 9. Germline V CDR1 and CDR2: SNHLY, FYNNEI. The CDR3 totals 15 residues. The CDR3 bases are TGTGCCAGCAGTATTACAGGGGGATCGGCTCAGCCCCAGCATTTT. Protein sequence: CASSITGGSAQPQHF. Drawing the rest from reference TRBV2 and TRBJ1-5, the complete variable domain is EPEVTQTPSHQVTQMGQEVILRCVPISNHLYFYWYRQILGQKVEFLVSFYNNEISEKSEIFDDQFSVERPDGSNFTLKIRSTKLEDSAMYFCASSITGGSAQPQHFGDGTRLSIL.

V usage is TRBV12-3 or TRBV12-4 and J usage is TRBJ2-7; possibly TRBD2 for D (5 bases). This CDR3 region has 13 residues. V was clipped by 7 bases and J by 2 bases, with 12 bases between them. The CDR3 reads CASNFGVPYEQYF. CDR3 sequence (DNA): TGTGCCAGCAATTTCGGGGTACCCTACGAGCAGTACTTC.

The chain recombines TRBV11-2 with TRBJ2-7; TRBD1 matches at 9 bases. CDR1 is SGHAT, CDR2 FQNNGV, per germline. There are 15 residues in the CDR3. V dropped 7 bases and J dropped 1; count of bases not matched to a gene: 8. DNA of the CDR3: TGTGCCAGCACCCCTGGGACAGGGCCGTCCTACGAGCAGTACTTC. Translated: CASTPGTGPSYEQYF.

This clone was picked up a small number of times. V usage is TRBV27 and J usage is TRBJ2-1; TRBD2 agrees at 13 bases. V was pared by 7 bases and J by 10 bases, with 10 bases of the junction left unmatched. The CDR3 has 15 amino acids. Germline V gene sequence: CDR1 MNHEY, CDR2 SMNVEV (reference sequence). The CDR3 bases are TGTGCCAGCAACGCCTGGACTAGCGGGGGTTTCGAGCAGTTCTTC. Translating gives CASNAWTSGGFEQFF.

This chain uses TRBV18 with TRBJ2-7; TRBD2 agrees at 8 bases. This CDR3 has 15 amino acids. Germline CDR1 reads KGHSH; CDR2 reads LQKENI. Germline trimming cut 2 bases from V and 0 bases from J; bases unmatched to any gene: 3. CDR3 amino acids: CASSPTAGGSYEQYF. CDR3 nucleotides: TGTGCCAGCTCACCAACGGCGGGAGGCTCCTACGAGCAGTACTTC.

The V gene is TRBV18, the J gene TRBJ1-2, with a weak D call TRBD1 (6 bases). The CDR3 length is 15 residues. Germline CDR1 is KGHSH and CDR2 is LQKENI. Trimming removed 1 base from V and 8 bases from J, with 17 bases in between. CDR3 in amino acids: CASSPLDRPGEGYTF. The CDR3 region has the DNA TGTGCCAGCTCACCACTCGACAGGCCCGGGGAAGGCTACACCTTC.

The chain has TRBV18 and TRBJ2-5; a possible D gene is TRBD2 (5 bases). CDR1 is KGHSH and CDR2 is LQKENI in the germline V gene. This CDR3 region has 15 residues. Trimming cost V 0 bases and J 9 bases, with 17 bases left between them. CDR3 bases: TGTGCCAGCTCACCACCGAATACGAGGGTGATGGCCCAGTACTTC. Residues: CASSPPNTRVMAQYF.

The V call is TRBV10-3, the J call TRBJ1-2; D unresolved. The CDR3 extends over 17 amino acids. V gave up 2 bases and J gave up 0 bases, with 16 bases separating them. CDR1 and CDR2 from the germline V gene are ENHRY and SYGVKD. The CDR3 sequence is CAISETPAGQANYGYTF. CDR3 sequence (DNA): TGTGCCATCAGTGAGACCCCCGCAGGCCAGGCTAACTATGGCTACACCTTC.

The rearrangement uses TRBV6-1 and TRBJ1-1; 8 nucleotides match TRBD1. Germline-derived CDR1 and CDR2 are MNHNS and SASEGT. After removal of 6 bases from V and 8 bases from J, the junction contained 11 bases not matched to a gene. The length of the CDR3 is 14 residues. The CDR3, as DNA: TGTGCCAGCAGGGACCCGGGACAGGCTACCGAAGCTTTCTTT. Protein: CASRDPGQATEAFF.

The gene calls are TRBV27 and TRBJ2-1; the match to TRBD2 covers 9 bases. The CDR3 consists of 15 residues. The trim removed 2 bases at V and 5 bases at J, leaving 4 bases unmatched. The germline V gene has CDR1 MNHEY and CDR2 SMNVEV (reference sequence). CDR3 sequence (DNA): TGTGCCAGCAGTTTAGCGGGAGGGCCCGACAATGAGCAGTTCTTC. It encodes CASSLAGGPDNEQFF.

This clone was observed a few times. The chain is built from TRBV21-1 and TRBJ2-1; the tabulated D call, TRBD1, remains unverified against the DNA. TRBV21-1 represents a pseudogene. CDR3 size: 14 residues. CDR3 in amino acids: CASIPDRSCNEQFF. CDR3 DNA: TGTGCCAGCATTCCGGACAGATCATGCAATGAGCAGTTCTTC.

The J gene is TRBJ2-1, the V gene TRBV6-6; 7 nucleotides align to TRBD2. CDR1 MNHNY and CDR2 SVGAGI come from the germline V gene (reference sequence). This CDR3 has 16 amino acids. V lost 0 bases to trimming and J lost 8 bases; unmatched junction nucleotides: 10. In DNA form, the CDR3 reads TGTGCCAGCAGTTACTCATCTACTAGCGCGTCGGATGAGCAGTTCTTC. Amino acids: CASSYSSTSASDEQFF.

The chain links TRBV12-3 or TRBV12-4 to TRBJ2-1; TRBD1 aligns across 7 bases. After removal of 7 bases from V and 7 bases from J, the junction contained 7 bases not matched to a gene. This CDR3 has 13 amino acids. In DNA form, the CDR3 reads TGTGCCAGCACTCTCGGACAGGCGAATGAGCAGTTCTTC. It encodes CASTLGQANEQFF.

The CDR3 is CASAKGQGMAYEQYF. CDR3 nucleotides: TGTGCCAGCGCGAAGGGACAGGGGATGGCCTACGAGCAGTACTTC. The rearrangement links TRBV6-1 to TRBJ2-7; TRBD1 matches 10 bases. Looked up from germline, CDR1 is MNHNS and CDR2 is SASEGT. There are 15 residues in the CDR3. V trimming: 8 bases; J trimming: 2 bases; junction bases outside the gene matches: 9.

The chain employs TRBV29-1 and TRBJ2-7; 8 bases match TRBD2. Germline-derived CDR1 and CDR2 are SQVTM and ANQGSEA. The trim removed 7 bases at V and 3 bases at J, leaving 5 bases unmatched. The CDR3 sequence is 12 residues long. CDR3 residues: CSATTSVYEQYF. In DNA, the CDR3 is TGCAGCGCCACGACTAGCGTCTACGAGCAGTACTTC.

V is TRBV6-6 and J is TRBJ2-4; D possibly corresponds to TRBD1 (6 bases). The CDR3 extends over 14 amino acids. Trimming removed 5 bases at V and 3 bases at J, with 11 bases between. CDR1 MNHNY and CDR2 SVGAGI come from the germline V gene (reference sequence). In DNA, the CDR3 is TGTGCCAGCAGTCGAGTGGACAGCAAAAACATTCAGTACTTC. Its translation is CASSRVDSKNIQYF.

The rearrangement joins TRBV3-1 (or the pseudogene TRBV3-2) to TRBJ2-1, with TRBD1 matching 7 bases. This CDR3 has 17 amino acids. V was pared by 5 bases and J by 4 bases, with 14 bases of the junction left unmatched. CDR1 LGHDT and CDR2 YNNKEL come from the germline V gene (reference sequence). The CDR3 loop is CASSKTTGTVGYNEQFF. In nucleotides, the CDR3 is TGTGCCAGCAGCAAGACTACCGGGACAGTCGGTTACAATGAGCAGTTCTTC.